The 17 T cell receptor beta chains listed next were all sequenced from one sample in a study of T cells in women clearing cervical HPV infection. Measured with immunoSEQ multiplex PCR; TCRdb has only the in-frame clones, and not every one. The sample includes over 20,000 clones. Sequenced: blood buffy coat. The receptors here all came from a woman aged 18-69 years with a cervical HPV16 infection that either progressed to CIN3+ or cleared (not recorded which).

Incomplete CDR3 DNA: TGTGCCAGCAGCTTGCAGGGGGACAATTCACCC. Amino acid sequence: CASSLQGDNSP. The whole CDR3 is CASSLQGDNSPLHF. The rearrangement links TRBV7-3 to TRBJ1-6; 7 nucleotides agree with TRBD1. The missing CDR3 end, 3 residues past where the read stops, is filled in from the germline J gene. CDR3 length equals 14 residues. V lost 3 bases and J lost 7; bases outside the gene matches: 3. Germline V lookup: CDR1 SGHTA, CDR2 FQGTGA. Filled out from reference TRBV7-3 and TRBJ1-6, the complete variable domain reads GAGVSQTPSNKVTEKGKYVELRCDPISGHTALYWYRQSLGQGPEFLIYFQGTGAADDSGLPNDRFFAVRPEGSVSTLKIQRTERGDSAVYLCASSLQGDNSPLHFGNGTRLTVT.

For this clone: With the read ending 3 residues before the CDR3 end, the germline J gene is used to fill in that end. This chain links TRBV27 with TRBJ2-4, with D perhaps being TRBD1 or TRBD2 (5 bases each). Germline CDR1 reads MNHEY; CDR2 reads SMNVEV (reference sequence). Trimming took 3 bases from V and 8 from J, leaving 17 bases between them. There are 15 residues in the CDR3. CDR3 sequence: CASSLSGRGKDIQYF. Partial CDR3 DNA: TGTGCCAGCAGTTTGTCAGGGAGAGGAAAGGACATT.

A word on this clone: The read finishes 3 residues shy of the CDR3 end, and the germline J gene is used to complete it. V usage is TRBV29-1 and J usage is TRBJ2-3; TRBD2 agrees at 9 bases. The germline gives CDR1 SQVTM, CDR2 ANQGSEA. The CDR3 runs 15 residues. The sequenced part of the CDR3 DNA is TGCAGCGTCGTGATAGCGGGGGACCCCCAAGAGACG. It codes for CSVVIAGDPQET. The complete CDR3 protein is CSVVIAGDPQETQYF.

About this clone: From the germline J gene comes the end of the CDR3, since the read stops 3 residues before it. The V call is TRBV27, the J call TRBJ2-7, with D perhaps TRBD2 (6 bases). In germline, CDR1 is MNHEY, CDR2 SMNVEV (reference sequence). V was clipped by 6 bases and J by 6 bases, with 21 bases between them. The CDR3 is 15 amino acids. The CDR3 DNA, read in part, is TGTGCCAGCAGCTCCTTAAGGGGAGGTAGGCCCGAG. Amino acid sequence: CASSSLRGGRPE. The entire CDR3 is CASSSLRGGRPEQYF.

As concerns this clone: The observed sequence ends 3 residues before the CDR3 terminus, with the missing tail filled in from the germline J gene. The chain carries TRBV7-2 and TRBJ2-1; D is undetermined. The CDR3 is 11 amino acids. Germline V gives CDR1 SGHTA, CDR2 FQGNSA. The V gene lost 3 bases and the J gene lost 5 bases, with 2 bases spanning the gap. CDR3 bases read: TGTGCCAGCAGCTTCAACAATGAG. This encodes CASSFNNE. The entire CDR3 is CASSFNNEQFF.

Remarks on this clone: The observed sequence ends 3 residues before the CDR3 terminus, with the missing tail filled in from the germline J gene. This chain links TRBV12-3 or TRBV12-4 with TRBJ2-7, with a tentative D call TRBD2 (6 bases). The CDR3 loop spans 11 amino acids. Trimming removed 11 bases from V and 3 bases from J, with 11 bases in between. The CDR3 is CASQEGYEQYF. The CDR3 DNA, read in part, is TGTGCCTCCCAGGAGGGCTACGAG.

In regard to this clone: The CDR3 goes on 3 residues after the read ends, and that part is filled in from the germline J gene. This chain uses TRBV6-2 or TRBV6-3 with TRBJ2-6, with a tentative D call TRBD1 (5 bases). V was trimmed by 5 bases and J by 2 bases, leaving 10 bases between them. CDR3 length: 15 residues. CDR1 and CDR2 from the germline V gene are MNHEY and SVGEGT. The covered CDR3 bases are TGTGCCAGCAGTCCCCCAGGGACTGGGGCCAACGTC. This codes for CASSPPGTGANV. The CDR3 in full is CASSPPGTGANVLTF.

Points on this clone: Coverage ceases 3 residues before the CDR3 finishes, and the germline J gene fills in the end. The chain has TRBV14 and TRBJ1-5; D is possibly TRBD1 (5 bases). CDR1 is SGHDN, CDR2 FVKESK, per germline. The CDR3 runs to 13 residues. Trimming pared 5 bases from V and 2 bases from J, leaving 7 bases between. The CDR3 spells CASSARGNQPQHF. The CDR3 bases that were read are TGTGCCAGCAGCGCCAGGGGCAATCAGCCC.

Comments on this clone: The CDR3 end falls 3 residues outside the read, so it is completed with the germline J gene. The chain couples TRBV7-3 to TRBJ1-6; 7 nucleotides match TRBD1. CDR1 SGHTA and CDR2 FQGTGA come from the germline V gene. The CDR3 covers 13 residues. V was pared by 8 bases and J by 10 bases, with 8 bases of the junction left unmatched. The CDR3 bases that were read are TGTGCCAGCCAGGGGGGCCGGGAATCACCC. Amino acid sequence: CASQGGRESP. The CDR3 reads in full as CASQGGRESPLHF.

A word on this clone: The read ends 3 residues early relative to the CDR3; the germline J gene fills the gap. The chain joins TRBV6-1 to TRBJ2-3; 10 nucleotides match TRBD1. This CDR3 has 15 amino acids. The V and J ends lost 4 bases and 4 bases, in that order; junction bases with no gene match: 5. Germline V gene lookup returns CDR1 MNHNS and CDR2 SASEGT. The CDR3 DNA, read in part, is TGTGCCAGCAGTGGCCGGGACAGGGGTGCAGATACG. Protein: CASSGRDRGADT. The entire CDR3 protein reads CASSGRDRGADTQYF.

CDR3 protein: CASSLGGINTDTQYF. The sequenced CDR3 bases are TGTGCCAGCAGCTTGGGGGGAATCAACACAGATACG. The chain uses TRBV7-2 and TRBJ2-3, with D possibly matching TRBD2 (6 bases). Read coverage stops 3 residues before the CDR3 terminus; the germline J gene supplies the remainder. The CDR3 contains 15 residues. V dropped 3 bases and J dropped 2 bases, with 12 bases sitting between them. Germline V CDR1 and CDR2: SGHTA, FQGNSA. Supplemented by reference TRBV7-2 and TRBJ2-3, the full variable domain reads GAGVSQSPSNKVTEKGKDVELRCDPISGHTALYWYRQSLGQGLEFLIYFQGNSAPDKSGLPSDRFSAERTGGSVSTLTIQRTQQEDSAVYLCASSLGGINTDTQYFGPGTRLTVL.

Turning to this clone: The read ends 3 residues before the CDR3 terminus; that terminus is restored from the germline J gene. The genes are TRBV19 and TRBJ2-6; 8 nucleotides agree with TRBD1. CDR3 length equals 16 residues. Germline V lookup: CDR1 LNHDA, CDR2 SQIVND (reference sequence). J lost 0 bases, V lost 4 bases, and 2 bases had no gene match. The covered CDR3 bases are TGTGCCAGTAGTAGGGGACAGGCCTCTGGGGCCAACGTC. Translation gives CASSRGQASGANV. The entire CDR3 reads CASSRGQASGANVLTF.

Comments on this clone: The read finishes 3 residues shy of the CDR3 end, and the germline J gene is used to complete it. The genes are TRBV2 and TRBJ1-1, with D maybe TRBD1 (5 bases). Looked up from germline, CDR1 is SNHLY and CDR2 is FYNNEI. The CDR3 has 14 amino acids. V lost 4 bases, J lost 3 bases, and 12 bases lay in between. The CDR3 DNA, read in part, is TGTGCCAGCAGTGGATTCGACAGTCACACTGAA. This translates into CASSGFDSHTE. The CDR3 reads in full as CASSGFDSHTEAFF.

In regard to this clone: The read stops 3 residues short of the end of the CDR3; the missing end is completed from the germline J gene. The chain has TRBV6-2 or TRBV6-3 and TRBJ2-1, with TRBD2 matching over 12 bases. The germline V gene has CDR1 MNHEY and CDR2 SVGEGT. The CDR3 spans 15 residues. V trimming: 5 bases; J trimming: 6 bases; junction bases outside the gene matches: 5. The CDR3 DNA, read in part, is TGTGCCAGCAGTACTAGCGGGGGGCCTCTCAATGAG. This codes for CASSTSGGPLNE. The entire CDR3 protein is CASSTSGGPLNEQFF.

CDR3 DNA, as far as it was read: TGTGCCAGCAGCTTTGAAGCGACCGGGGAG. This codes for CASSFEATGE. The entire CDR3 reads CASSFEATGELFF. The chain employs TRBV7-2 and TRBJ2-2; D not resolved. The read terminates 3 residues ahead of where the CDR3 ends, so the germline J gene completes it. This CDR3 is built from 13 residues. The germline gives CDR1 SGHTA, CDR2 FQGNSA. Trimming took off 3 bases at V and 5 bases at J, with 7 bases between the two ends.

Note on this clone: The CDR3 end falls 3 residues outside the read, so it is completed with the germline J gene. The rearrangement links TRBV7-2 to TRBJ2-3, with D possibly TRBD2 on 6 matching bases. Germline values: CDR1 SGHTA, CDR2 FQGNSA. The CDR3 length is 14 residues. With 6 bases removed from V and 0 bases from J, the gap between germline ends came to 10 bases. The sequenced CDR3 bases are TGTGCCAGCAGAGAGGGACTTAGCACAGATACG. This codes for CASREGLSTDT. The complete CDR3 reads CASREGLSTDTQYF.

Comment on this clone: The read ends 3 residues early relative to the CDR3; the germline J gene fills the gap. The chain couples TRBV20-1 to TRBJ1-5; 7 bases align to TRBD1. With 4 bases clipped from V and 4 bases from J, the junction kept 1 base outside the gene matches. The germline V gene encodes CDR1 DFQATT and CDR2 SNEGSKA (reference sequence). CDR3 length: 12 amino acids. The CDR3 loop reads CSATQGNQPQHF. The sequenced CDR3 bases are TGCAGTGCTACACAGGGGAATCAGCCC.